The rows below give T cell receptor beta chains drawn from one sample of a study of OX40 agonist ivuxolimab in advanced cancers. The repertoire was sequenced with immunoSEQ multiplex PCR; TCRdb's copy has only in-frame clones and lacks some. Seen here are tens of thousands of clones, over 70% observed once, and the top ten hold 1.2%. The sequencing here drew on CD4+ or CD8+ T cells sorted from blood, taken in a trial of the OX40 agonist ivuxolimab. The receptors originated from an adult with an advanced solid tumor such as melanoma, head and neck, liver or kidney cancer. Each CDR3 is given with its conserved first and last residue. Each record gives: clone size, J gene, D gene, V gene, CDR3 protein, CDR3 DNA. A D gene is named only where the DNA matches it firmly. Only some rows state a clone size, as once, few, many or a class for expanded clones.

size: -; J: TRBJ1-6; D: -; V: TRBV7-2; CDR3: CASSFTRASYNSPLHF; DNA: TGTGCCAGCAGCTTTACCAGGGCCTCCTATAATTCACCCCTCCACTTT
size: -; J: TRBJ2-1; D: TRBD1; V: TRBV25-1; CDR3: CASSDSGQGRYNEQFF; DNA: TGTGCCAGCAGTGACTCCGGACAGGGACGGTACAATGAGCAGTTCTTC
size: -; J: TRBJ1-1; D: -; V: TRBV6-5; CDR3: CASRYRDLEAFF; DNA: TGTGCCAGCAGATACCGGGACCTTGAAGCTTTCTTT
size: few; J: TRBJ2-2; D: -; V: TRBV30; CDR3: CAWSTGLTGELFF; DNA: TGTGCCTGGAGTACAGGGTTGACCGGGGAGCTGTTTTTT
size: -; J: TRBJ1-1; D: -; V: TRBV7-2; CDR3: CASSVQAGDTEAFF; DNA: TGTGCCAGCAGCGTTCAGGCTGGGGACACTGAAGCTTTCTTT
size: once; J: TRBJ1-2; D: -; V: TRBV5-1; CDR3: CASSFGDGLYGYTF; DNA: TGCGCCAGCAGCTTTGGGGACGGTCTCTATGGCTACACCTTC
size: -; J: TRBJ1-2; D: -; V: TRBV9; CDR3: CASSDRTGSGGGYTF; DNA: TGTGCCAGCAGCGACAGGACCGGGTCAGGTGGTGGCTACACCTTC
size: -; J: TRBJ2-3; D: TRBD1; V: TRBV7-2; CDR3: CASSPRGNTQYF; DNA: TGTGCCAGCAGCCCCAGGGGGAATACGCAGTATTTT
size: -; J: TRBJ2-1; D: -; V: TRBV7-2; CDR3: CASSSEPGLHNEQFF; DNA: TGTGCCAGCAGCTCCGAACCGGGCCTCCACAATGAGCAGTTCTTC
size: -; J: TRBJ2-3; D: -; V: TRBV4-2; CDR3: CASSPTRLGGTDTQYF; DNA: TGTGCCAGCAGCCCCACCAGGCTAGGGGGGACAGATACGCAGTATTTT
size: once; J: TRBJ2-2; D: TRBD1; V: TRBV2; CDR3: CASREARTGEELFF; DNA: TGTGCCAGCAGGGAGGCAAGGACAGGGGAAGAGCTGTTTTTT
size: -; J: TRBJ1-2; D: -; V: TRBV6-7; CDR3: CASRSPWEGYGYTF; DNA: TGTGCCAGCAGGTCCCCCTGGGAAGGCTATGGCTACACCTTC
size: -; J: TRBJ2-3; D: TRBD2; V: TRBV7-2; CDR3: CASSFGTSGGASTDTQYF; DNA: TGTGCCAGCAGCTTTGGGACTAGCGGGGGGGCAAGCACAGATACGCAGTATTTT
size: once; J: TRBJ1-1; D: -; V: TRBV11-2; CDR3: CASSLRLGRVTEAFF; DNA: TGTGCCAGCAGCCTTCGGTTGGGCAGGGTCACTGAAGCTTTCTTT
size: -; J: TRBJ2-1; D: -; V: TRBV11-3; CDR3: CASSLGGQTSYNEQFF; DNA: TGTGCCAGCAGCTTAGGGGGTCAGACCTCCTACAATGAGCAGTTCTTC
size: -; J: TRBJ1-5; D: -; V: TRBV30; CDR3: CAWNRAGGNQPQHF; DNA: TGTGCCTGGAATAGGGCAGGGGGCAATCAGCCCCAGCATTTT
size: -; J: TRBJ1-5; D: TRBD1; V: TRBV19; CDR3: CASSIGQGRGYSNQPQHF; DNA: TGTGCCAGTAGTATAGGACAGGGAAGAGGCTATAGCAATCAGCCCCAGCATTTT
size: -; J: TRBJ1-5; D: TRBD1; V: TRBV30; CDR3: CAWGQGAGQPQHF; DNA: TGTGCCTGGGGACAGGGTGCCGGGCAGCCCCAGCATTTT
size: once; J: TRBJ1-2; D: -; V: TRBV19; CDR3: CASSSDVGTFYGYTF; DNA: TGTGCCAGTAGTTCCGACGTGGGGACCTTCTATGGCTACACCTTC
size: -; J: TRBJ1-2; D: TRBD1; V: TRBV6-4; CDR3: CASGWDRLNYGYTF; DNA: TGTGCCAGTGGTTGGGACAGGTTAAACTATGGCTACACCTTC
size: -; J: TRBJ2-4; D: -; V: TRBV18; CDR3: CASSPISGGAKNIQYF; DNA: TGTGCCAGCTCACCAATTTCTGGGGGAGCCAAAAACATTCAGTACTTC
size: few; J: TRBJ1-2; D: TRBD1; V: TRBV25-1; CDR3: CASSGGRTGHYGYTF; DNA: TGTGCCAGCAGTGGAGGGAGGACAGGGCACTATGGCTACACCTTC
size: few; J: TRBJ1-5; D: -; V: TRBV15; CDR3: CATSRDKGFNQPQHF; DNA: TGTGCCACCAGCAGAGATAAGGGGTTTAATCAGCCCCAGCATTTT
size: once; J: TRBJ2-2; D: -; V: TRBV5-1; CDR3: CASSGIPITLNTGELFF; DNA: TGCGCCAGCAGCGGGATACCTATTACTTTGAACACCGGGGAGCTGTTTTTT
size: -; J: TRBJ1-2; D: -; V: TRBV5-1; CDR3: CASRRDGYGYTF; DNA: TGCGCCAGCCGACGGGACGGCTATGGCTACACCTTC
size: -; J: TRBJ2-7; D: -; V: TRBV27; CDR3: CASKGLWGEQYF; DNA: TGTGCCAGCAAAGGTTTGTGGGGGGAGCAGTACTTC
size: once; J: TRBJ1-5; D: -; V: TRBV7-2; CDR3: CASSSSGNSNQPQHF; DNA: TGTGCCAGCAGCTCGTCAGGGAATAGCAATCAGCCCCAGCATTTT
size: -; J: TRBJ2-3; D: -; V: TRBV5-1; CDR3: CASSPTGQWGLGTDTQYF; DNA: TGCGCCAGCAGCCCGACTGGCCAGTGGGGTCTAGGGACAGATACGCAGTATTTT
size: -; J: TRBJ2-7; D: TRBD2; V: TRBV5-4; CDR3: CASSAPGLAGGQQYF; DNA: TGTGCCAGCAGCGCACCGGGACTAGCGGGGGGCCAGCAGTACTTC
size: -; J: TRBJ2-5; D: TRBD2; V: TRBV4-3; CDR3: CASSQDTAGGLQETQYF; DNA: TGCGCCAGCAGCCAAGATACCGCGGGAGGGTTACAAGAGACCCAGTACTTC